The 25 T cell receptor beta chains below all came from one sample that was sequenced in a study of T-cell reconstitution after alpha-beta-depleted transplantation in children. Unique molecular identifiers were used to barcode this TCRbeta library. TCRdb re-called the PCR reads with MiXCR, one entry per CDR3 protein. The data show about 600,000 distinct CDR3 sequences, under 30% seen once. The sample here was PBMCs, mostly from graft donor cells, taken 360 days after TCRalphabeta/CD19-depleted stem cell transplant. These receptors were collected from a boy under two years old who had a stem cell transplant for acute myeloid leukemia, so the T cells may come from the graft donor.

With regard to this clonotype: A much larger clone sits a single nucleotide away, making a read error possible. The chain recombines TRBV19 with TRBJ2-7; D perhaps matches TRBD2 (5 bases). Trimming shortened V by 2 bases and J by 1 base, and 12 bases separated the two germline ends. Looked up from germline, CDR1 is LNHDA and CDR2 is SQIVND (reference sequence). The CDR3 length is 15 residues. The CDR3 sequence is CASSIRFGKSYEQYF. For the CDR3, the DNA is TGTGCCAGTAGTATACGGTTCGGGAAATCCTACGAGCAGTACTTC.

This clonotype showed up just once. In DNA, the CDR3 is TGTGCCAGCTCACCCTCGGGCGGGGACAGGAATGGCTACACCTTC. It specifies CASSPSGGDRNGYTF. The rearrangement uses TRBV18 and TRBJ1-2; 8 bases fit TRBD1. V shed 3 bases, J shed 6 bases, and the junction held 9 bases outside the gene matches. From germline, CDR1 is KGHSH and CDR2 LQKENI. This CDR3 has 15 amino acids.

The V call is TRBV7-2, the J call TRBJ2-2, with 7 positions matching TRBD1. Germline V gives CDR1 SGHTA, CDR2 FQGNSA. The V gene end was trimmed by 2 bases and the J gene end by 5 bases; junction bases not matched to a gene: 5. The CDR3 covers 15 residues. For the CDR3, the DNA is TGTGCCAGCAGCTTAAGGCAGGGGGATACCGGGGAGCTGTTTTTT. Its protein product is CASSLRQGDTGELFF. Together with reference TRBV7-2 and TRBJ2-2, the CDR3 gives the full variable domain: GAGVSQSPSNKVTEKGKDVELRCDPISGHTALYWYRQSLGQGLEFLIYFQGNSAPDKSGLPSDRFSAERTGGSVSTLTIQRTQQEDSAVYLCASSLRQGDTGELFFGEGSRLTVL.

This clonotype was seen more than once but under ten times. The rearrangement links TRBV3-1 to TRBJ2-7; TRBD1 is a possible D gene (5 bases). Germline assignment: CDR1 LGHDT and CDR2 YNNKEL (reference sequence). The CDR3 sequence is 12 residues long. The V gene lost 3 bases and the J gene lost 4 bases, with 7 bases spanning the gap. CDR3 region: CASSQTEYEQYF. The CDR3 region has the DNA TGTGCCAGCAGCCAGACAGAGTACGAGCAGTACTTC.

The chain has TRBV5-5 and TRBJ1-1; D uncertain. V lost 1 base, J lost 1 base, and 11 bases lay in between. Germline V gene lookup returns CDR1 SGHKS and CDR2 YYEKEE (reference sequence). The length of the CDR3 is 15 residues. As DNA, the CDR3 is TGTGCCAGCAGCTTGACGCGCGCCGGGAACACTGAAGCTTTCTTT. As protein: CASSLTRAGNTEAFF.

This clonotype was detected only once. Since a much larger clone is just one base distant, this may be a read error. This chain uses TRBV6-5 with TRBJ2-7; no clear D. The CDR3 has 14 amino acids. Germline assignment: CDR1 MNHEY and CDR2 SVGAGI. Here the CDR3 DNA reads TGTGCCAGGAGTTACTCCGTGGAAAGCCACGAGCAGTACTTC. Its translation is CARSYSVESHEQYF.

This clonotype was seen more than once but under ten times. At one end the junction does not follow the germline gene, possibly because of a read error. J is TRBJ2-1 and V is TRBV5-1, with 7 bases fitting TRBD2. The CDR3 runs 15 residues. Germline CDR1 and CDR2: SGHRS and YFSETQ. The CDR3 bases are TGCGCCAGCAGCACCGGGACTACGTTATACAACGAGCAGTTCTTC. Its protein is CASSTGTTLYNEQFF.

This clonotype was observed a few times. The chain combines TRBV20-1 with TRBJ2-7; 9 bases match TRBD1. The V gene end was trimmed by 5 bases and the J gene end by 6 bases; junction bases not matched to a gene: 11. The CDR3 totals 14 residues. The V gene's germline CDR1 is DFQATT and CDR2 SNEGSKA (reference sequence). As DNA, the CDR3 is TGCAGTGCTCTTCAGACAGGGGGGCCTACCGAGCAGTACGTC. Protein: CSALQTGGPTEQYV.

Many counts were recorded for this clonotype. The chain recombines TRBV20-1 with TRBJ2-7; 7 bases align to TRBD1. Germline V gene sequence: CDR1 DFQATT, CDR2 SNEGSKA (reference sequence). Trimming cost V 5 bases and J 5 bases; bases outside gene matches: 3. The CDR3 has 11 residues. DNA of the CDR3: TGCAGTGCTGACAGGGTGGACGAGCAGTACGTC. Translation gives CSADRVDEQYV.

This clonotype was recorded a few times. This chain joins TRBV20-1 and TRBJ2-7, with D tentatively TRBD2 (5 bases). Germline loops: CDR1 DFQATT, CDR2 SNEGSKA (reference sequence). The CDR3 consists of 15 residues. V was pared by 5 bases and J by 0 bases, with 17 bases between. CDR3 nucleotide sequence: TGCAGTGCTCAGAGGGTGGTTAGTTTCTCCTACGAGCAGTACTTC. Encoded protein: CSAQRVVSFSYEQYF.

The chain couples TRBV18 to TRBJ2-1; D is uncertain. The CDR3 has 13 amino acids. Looked up from germline, CDR1 is KGHSH and CDR2 is LQKENI. V lost 6 bases, J lost 7 bases, and 13 bases lay in between. CDR3 sequence reads: CASSQTVGNEQFF. In DNA form, the CDR3 reads TGTGCCAGCTCTCAAACCGTGGGAAATGAGCAGTTCTTC. The entire variable domain, with the rest obtained from reference TRBV18 and TRBJ2-1, is as follows: NAGVMQNPRHLVRRRGQEARLRCSPMKGHSHVYWYRQLPEEGLKFMVYLQKENIIDESGMPKERFSAEFPKEGPSILRIQQVVRGDSAAYFCASSQTVGNEQFFGPGTRLTVL.

The chain joins TRBV24-1 to TRBJ2-2, with D possibly matching TRBD1 (5 bases). Germline lookup yields CDR1 KGHDR and CDR2 SFDVKD. Deletions cut 5 bases from V and 3 bases from J, with 9 bases between. This CDR3 comprises 14 residues. CDR3 sequence: CATSGPRDTGELFF. As DNA, the CDR3 is TGTGCCACCAGTGGCCCCAGGGACACCGGGGAGCTGTTTTTT.

This sequence joins TRBV6-2 or TRBV6-3 and TRBJ1-5; unclear D gene. Deletions cut 1 base from V and 2 bases from J, with 6 bases between. The CDR3 contains 14 residues. Germline V gene lookup returns CDR1 MNHEY and CDR2 SVGEGT. CDR3 bases: TGTGCCAGCAGTTACTGGCAGGGCAATCAGCCCCAGCATTTT. Amino acid sequence: CASSYWQGNQPQHF.

This clonotype was detected a few times. The rearrangement links TRBV5-1 to TRBJ2-7, with a weak D call TRBD1 (6 bases). This CDR3 is built from 13 residues. Trimming cost V 2 bases and J 4 bases, with 10 bases left between them. CDR1 is SGHRS and CDR2 is YFSETQ in the germline V gene. DNA for the CDR3: TGCGCCAGCAGCTTAGACAGGTGGTACGAGCAGTACTTC. This codes for CASSLDRWYEQYF.

This clonotype was seen a few times. Its ends do not fully match the called genes, so a read error is possible. For the CDR3, the DNA is TGTGCCATCAGTGATAACGACAAGGAGCAGTTCTTC. This sequence encodes CAISDNDKEQFF. This sequence joins TRBV10-3 and TRBJ2-1; D is undetermined. The CDR3 sequence is 12 residues long. The V gene's germline CDR1 is ENHRY and CDR2 SYGVKD.

This clonotype was seen only a few times. V gene TRBV12-3 or TRBV12-4 combines with J gene TRBJ2-7; 8 bases are a match to TRBD1. The CDR3 has 14 residues. The ends lost 1 base at V and 4 bases at J; junction bases unmatched: 3. The DNA for the CDR3 is TGTGCCAGCAGTTTAGGGGGGACAGGTTACGAGCAGTACGTC. Its translation is CASSLGGTGYEQYV.

The chain couples TRBV20-1 to TRBJ2-4; 8 bases align to TRBD2. Germline trimming cut 6 bases from V and 1 base from J; bases unmatched to any gene: 8. The CDR3 extends over 15 amino acids. Germline lookup yields CDR1 DFQATT and CDR2 SNEGSKA (reference sequence). CDR3 DNA sequence: TGCAGTGCGGGGCCGGGGGGGCCGGCCAAAAACATTCAGTACTTC. Translating gives CSAGPGGPAKNIQYF.

A few counts support this clonotype. The V gene is TRBV12-3 or TRBV12-4, the J gene TRBJ2-1, with TRBD2 matching over 7 bases. The CDR3 covers 15 residues. Trimming cost V 2 bases and J 2 bases; bases outside gene matches: 3. The CDR3 region is CASSLSGTPYNEQFF. CDR3 nucleotides: TGTGCCAGCAGTTTAAGCGGGACCCCCTACAATGAGCAGTTCTTC.

This clonotype was observed at least ten times. The chain uses TRBV20-1 and TRBJ1-5, with a tentative D call TRBD1 (6 bases). CDR3 length: 16 residues. CDR1 and CDR2 (germline): DFQATT, SNEGSKA (reference sequence). The ends were cut back, 5 bases at V and 1 base at J, with 18 bases in the middle. The CDR3 loop reads CSAPQGGKGSNQPQHF. DNA for the CDR3: TGCAGTGCTCCACAGGGAGGGAAGGGAAGCAATCAGCCCCAGCATTTT.

In this sample, this clonotype turned up a few times. The rearrangement links TRBV20-1 to TRBJ2-2; weak D call: TRBD2 (5 bases). V lost 3 bases and J lost 2, with 13 bases in between. The germline V gene encodes CDR1 DFQATT and CDR2 SNEGSKA (reference sequence). The CDR3 is 15 residues long. CDR3 protein: CSARRRGRNTGELFF. CDR3 DNA sequence: TGCAGTGCTAGGCGTCGGGGTAGAAACACCGGGGAGCTGTTTTTT.

This clonotype appeared a few times. This CDR3 reads CASSNRGPYGSPLHF. CDR3 sequence (DNA): TGTGCCAGTAGTAACCGGGGTCCCTACGGTTCACCCCTCCACTTT. This chain links TRBV19 with TRBJ1-6; D gene unclear. V shed 4 bases and J shed 9 bases, with 16 bases lying between them. Germline CDR1 and CDR2: LNHDA and SQIVND (reference sequence). The CDR3 runs 15 residues.

This rearrangement joins TRBV4-1 to TRBJ2-7, with D perhaps matching TRBD1 (5 bases). The CDR3 runs to 16 residues. The V gene's germline CDR1 is MGHRA and CDR2 YSYEKL. V was pared by 0 bases and J by 5 bases, with 17 bases between. The CDR3, as DNA: TGCGCCAGCAGCCAAGATTTCGGTCAGGGTGTCCACGAGCAGTACGTC. Protein product: CASSQDFGQGVHEQYV.

The chain recombines TRBV10-3 with TRBJ1-5, with D uncertain. V lost 4 bases, J lost 3 bases, and 7 bases lay in between. The length of the CDR3 is 13 residues. Germline assignment: CDR1 ENHRY and CDR2 SYGVKD. CDR3 protein: CAISGTNNQPQHF. CDR3 DNA sequence: TGTGCCATCAGTGGGACTAACAATCAGCCCCAGCATTTT.

The gene calls are TRBV5-1 and TRBJ1-5, with 7 nucleotides matching TRBD1. The ends lost 1 base at V and 7 bases at J; junction bases unmatched: 11. The CDR3 runs to 16 residues. CDR1 SGHRS and CDR2 YFSETQ come from the germline V gene. CDR3 DNA: TGCGCCAGCAGCTTGCCCCTCCTTACAGGGGAACAGCCCCAGCATTTT. Translation gives CASSLPLLTGEQPQHF.

This clonotype was detected many times. This chain connects TRBV29-1 to TRBJ2-7, with D hard to call. Trimming pared 6 bases from V and 2 bases from J, leaving 23 bases between. Germline-derived CDR1 and CDR2 are SQVTM and ANQGSEA. This CDR3 spans 16 amino acids. CDR3 loop: CSVLYSLGSSPYEQYF. CDR3 nucleotide sequence: TGCAGCGTCCTTTACTCCTTAGGTTCATCACCCTACGAGCAGTACTTC.